These 12 T cell receptor beta chains were all obtained from the same sample, sequenced in a study of blood T cell repertoires in COVID-19. Using immunoSEQ multiplex PCR, the repertoire was profiled, and TCRdb retains in-frame clones only, with some absent. The sample has fewer than 50,000 clones, just under 75% seen once. Sequenced: peripheral blood. The receptors were sampled from a man aged 70 or older with COVID-19, enrolled during active disease.

The chain couples TRBV6-5 to TRBJ2-1; D remains ambiguous. The CDR3 length is 13 residues. Trimming cost V 9 bases and J 3 bases, with 12 bases left between them. Germline CDR1 MNHEY, CDR2 SVGAGI. The CDR3 nucleotides read TGTGCCAGACGGGTCGAACTCTACAATGAGCAGTTCTTC. Protein sequence: CARRVELYNEQFF.

The chain combines TRBV28 with TRBJ1-2, with no clear D. The CDR3 is 11 amino acids. Per the germline V gene, CDR1 is MDHEN and CDR2 is SYDVKM. Trimming removed 8 bases from V and 8 bases from J, with 12 bases in between. The CDR3 region is CASQQNQGYTF. The CDR3 bases are TGTGCCAGCCAACAGAACCAAGGCTACACCTTC.

A single count supports this clone. The V and J genes are TRBV18 and TRBJ1-6; the D gene is possibly TRBD1 (6 bases). In germline, CDR1 is KGHSH, CDR2 LQKENI. Trimming cost V 3 bases and J 7 bases, with 13 bases left between them. The CDR3 runs 15 residues. This chain's CDR3 is CASSPVEGGNSPLHF. The CDR3, as DNA: TGTGCCAGCTCACCGGTGGAGGGGGGGAATTCACCCCTCCACTTT.

The V and J genes are TRBV19 and TRBJ1-1; 8 positions match TRBD1. Trimming took 5 bases from V and 2 from J; bases not matched to a gene: 10. The CDR3 is 16 residues long. Germline V lookup: CDR1 LNHDA, CDR2 SQIVND (reference sequence). The CDR3 spells CASSWKPGGPNTEAFF. The DNA of the CDR3 is TGTGCCAGTAGTTGGAAGCCAGGGGGCCCAAACACTGAAGCTTTCTTT.

The rearrangement uses TRBV2 and TRBJ2-2; no clear D gene. The CDR3 is made up of 16 amino acids. CDR1 and CDR2 (germline): SNHLY, FYNNEI. The ends were cut back, 3 bases at V and 2 bases at J, with 13 bases in the middle. The CDR3: CASSERRRSNTGELFF. In nucleotides, the CDR3 is TGTGCCAGCAGTGAGAGGAGAAGATCAAACACCGGGGAGCTGTTTTTT. Combining the CDR3 with reference TRBV2 and TRBJ2-2 gives the whole variable domain EPEVTQTPSHQVTQMGQEVILRCVPISNHLYFYWYRQILGQKVEFLVSFYNNEISEKSEIFDDQFSVERPDGSNFTLKIRSTKLEDSAMYFCASSERRRSNTGELFFGEGSRLTVL.

Here the CDR3 DNA reads TGTGCCAGCAGCCTCGCTCAGGGGGCTAACACCGGGGAGCTGTTTTTT. It yields the protein CASSLAQGANTGELFF. V and J are TRBV5-4 and TRBJ2-2, with 8 bases identical to TRBD1. Germline CDR1 reads SGHNT; CDR2 reads YYREEE (reference sequence). V lost 4 bases, J lost 2 bases, and 7 bases stayed unmatched. The CDR3 length is 16 residues.

The chain combines TRBV28 with TRBJ1-1; unclear D gene. CDR1 MDHEN and CDR2 SYDVKM come from the germline V gene. The CDR3 spans 13 residues. The V gene lost 7 bases and the J gene lost 0 bases, with 9 bases spanning the gap. The CDR3 nucleotides are TGTGCCAGCACCCACAGTATGAACACTGAAGCTTTCTTT. The encoded protein is CASTHSMNTEAFF.

The chain employs TRBV2 and TRBJ1-1; 12 bases line up with TRBD1. The CDR3 runs to 14 residues. J gave up 11 bases and V 6 bases, and 10 bases lay outside the gene matches. Germline V gene sequence: CDR1 SNHLY, CDR2 FYNNEI. CDR3 bases: TGTGCCAGCAGGGTCCGGGACAGGGGGCCTTTGGCTTTCTTT. Residues: CASRVRDRGPLAFF.

The chain joins TRBV3-1 (or the pseudogene TRBV3-2) to TRBJ1-3; TRBD1 matches at 7 bases. The CDR3 consists of 20 residues. With V trimmed by 4 bases and J by 5 bases, 23 bases remained unmatched. Germline CDR1 LGHDT, CDR2 YNNKEL (reference sequence). This CDR3 reads CASSLLVGQNYRSKRNTIYF. CDR3 coding DNA: TGTGCCAGCAGCCTCCTGGTGGGACAGAATTACCGGAGTAAAAGAAACACCATATATTTT.

This clone was detected only a few times. This sequence joins TRBV28 and TRBJ1-2, with TRBD1 as a possible D gene (6 bases). This CDR3 contains 13 residues. Deletions cut 6 bases from V and 6 bases from J, with 14 bases between. Germline V gene lookup returns CDR1 MDHEN and CDR2 SYDVKM. The CDR3 sequence: CASRLQGIDGYTF. CDR3 in DNA: TGTGCCAGCAGACTGCAGGGGATAGATGGCTACACCTTC.

V is TRBV27 and J is TRBJ1-1, with no clear D. The CDR3 is 13 amino acids. The V gene's germline CDR1 is MNHEY and CDR2 SMNVEV (reference sequence). Deletions cut 4 bases from V and 5 bases from J, with 11 bases between. The CDR3 sequence is CASSSRRGTEAFF. Written as DNA, the CDR3 is TGTGCCAGCAGTTCGAGGAGAGGGACTGAAGCTTTCTTT.

This clone was seen only a few times. V usage is TRBV11-2 and J usage is TRBJ2-1; possible D gene TRBD2, 5 bases. This CDR3 is 13 amino acids long. Germline CDR1 and CDR2: SGHAT and FQNNGV. The ends were cut back, 7 bases at V and 4 bases at J, with 11 bases in the middle. This CDR3 reads CASTLTGYNEQFF. CDR3 nucleotide sequence: TGTGCCAGCACCTTGACGGGATACAATGAGCAGTTCTTC. Looking up the rest from reference TRBV11-2 and TRBJ2-1 gives the full variable domain: EAGVAQSPRYKIIEKRQSVAFWCNPISGHATLYWYQQILGQGPKLLIQFQNNGVVDDSQLPKDRFSAERLKGVDSTLKIQPAKLEDSAVYLCASTLTGYNEQFFGPGTRLTVL.